The 13 T cell receptor beta chains below come from one sample, sequenced in a study of T cell changes during pregnancy in multiple sclerosis. TCRdb keeps only in-frame clones here, not all; method: immunoSEQ multiplex PCR. Of 100,000 or so clones listed, about 93% were seen once; the top ten hold approximately 1.6%. Specimen: peripheral blood, collected after pregnancy. The receptors were sampled from a female donor in good health, enrolled as a control in a pregnancy study.

J is TRBJ1-5 and V is TRBV19; D is perhaps TRBD1 (5 bases). Trimming stripped 1 base from V and 6 bases from J, with 13 bases between. The CDR3 spans 15 residues. Germline loops: CDR1 LNHDA, CDR2 SQIVND (reference sequence). CDR3 in amino acids: CASSIVSGVVQPQHF. The DNA for the CDR3 is TGTGCCAGTAGTATAGTCTCGGGGGTAGTTCAGCCCCAGCATTTT.

The rearrangement joins TRBV5-4 to TRBJ1-1; D is possibly TRBD1 (6 bases). The length of the CDR3 is 14 residues. Trimming shortened V by 3 bases and J by 1 base, and 10 bases separated the two germline ends. Per the germline V gene, CDR1 is SGHNT and CDR2 is YYREEE (reference sequence). CDR3 sequence reads: CASSYGQTNTEAFF. DNA for the CDR3: TGTGCCAGCAGCTACGGACAGACGAACACTGAAGCTTTCTTT.

This clone was counted once. The J gene is TRBJ1-1, the V gene TRBV2; 8 nucleotides match TRBD1. V lost 8 bases and J lost 6; bases outside the gene matches: 14. This CDR3 region has 15 residues. Per germline, CDR1 SNHLY and CDR2 FYNNEI. The CDR3 is CASLRERQGSSEAFF. The DNA of the CDR3 is TGTGCCAGCCTTAGAGAGAGACAGGGGTCCTCTGAAGCTTTCTTT.

Concerning this clone: This same CDR3 is encoded by further DNA sequences in the sample. The chain employs TRBV7-6 and TRBJ2-5; D gene ambiguous. The CDR3 is made up of 14 amino acids. Trimming took 1 base from V and 1 from J, leaving 7 bases between them. The V gene's germline CDR1 is SGHVS and CDR2 FNYEAQ. The CDR3, as DNA: TGTGCCAGCAGCTTAGTCGCGGTCCAAGAGACCCAGTACTTC. Translating gives CASSLVAVQETQYF.

This clone appeared a single time. The rearrangement joins TRBV5-1 to TRBJ2-3, with D possibly TRBD2 on 5 matching bases. Germline CDR1 SGHRS, CDR2 YFSETQ. Trimming took off 2 bases at V and 6 bases at J, with 10 bases between the two ends. The CDR3 is 13 residues long. The CDR3 loop reads CASSFEGMDTQYF. In DNA form, the CDR3 reads TGCGCCAGCAGCTTCGAGGGCATGGATACGCAGTATTTT.

The V gene is TRBV28, the J gene TRBJ1-1; the D gene is possibly TRBD1 (6 bases). Trimming left V 3 bases short and J 7 bases short, with 21 bases between. Germline V gene data show CDR1 as MDHEN and CDR2 as SYDVKM. There are 16 residues in the CDR3. The CDR3 DNA reads TGTGCCAGCAGTTTTCTACCCGGAACAGGGAAGGTTGAAGCTTTCTTT. It translates to CASSFLPGTGKVEAFF.

CDR3 protein: CASSSGVAGSADTQYF. The CDR3 DNA reads TGTGCCAGCAGCTCCGGCGTAGCGGGAAGCGCAGATACGCAGTATTTT. The V and J genes are TRBV9 and TRBJ2-3, with 8 bases identical to TRBD2. Germline trimming cut 4 bases from V and 4 bases from J; bases unmatched to any gene: 11. The CDR3 loop spans 16 amino acids. Per germline, CDR1 SGDLS and CDR2 YYNGEE.

V gene TRBV27 combines with J gene TRBJ2-7; 9 positions match TRBD2. Germline CDR1 reads MNHEY; CDR2 reads SMNVEV (reference sequence). The CDR3 runs 15 residues. V shed 5 bases and J 5 bases; nucleotides not matched to a gene: 10. As DNA, the CDR3 is TGTGCCAGCAGTCCTAGACTAGCGGAAGACCACGAGCAGTACTTC. Its protein product is CASSPRLAEDHEQYF.

In nucleotides, the CDR3 is TGTGCCAGCAGCTTGGCAACAGGGGAATTTTACGAGCAGTACTTC. Residues: CASSLATGEFYEQYF. This rearrangement joins TRBV5-4 to TRBJ2-7; 7 nucleotides match TRBD1. V lost 0 bases, J lost 4 bases, and 7 bases stayed unmatched. The CDR3 length is 15 residues. Per germline, CDR1 SGHNT and CDR2 YYREEE (reference sequence).

The V and J genes are TRBV6-6 and TRBJ2-2; 11 bases line up with TRBD1. Germline V CDR1 and CDR2: MNHNY, SVGAGI (reference sequence). J gave up 4 bases and V 6 bases, and 7 bases lay outside the gene matches. CDR3 length: 16 residues. CDR3 residues: CASRFGTGGTTGELFF. CDR3 nucleotide sequence: TGTGCCAGCAGATTTGGGACAGGGGGAACCACCGGGGAGCTGTTTTTT.

The gene calls are TRBV15 and TRBJ2-1, with D maybe TRBD2 (5 bases). This CDR3 has 16 amino acids. The V gene's germline CDR1 is LNHNV and CDR2 YYDKDF (reference sequence). With 1 base removed from V and 0 bases from J, the gap between germline ends came to 10 bases. CDR3 DNA: TGTGCCACCAGCAGAGGGTACGGGATCTCCTACAATGAGCAGTTCTTC. It yields the protein CATSRGYGISYNEQFF.

By share of the sample, this clone is medium-sized. V gene TRBV6-1 combines with J gene TRBJ1-1; D is perhaps TRBD1 (6 bases). V lost 7 bases to trimming and J lost 4 bases, with 16 bases between them. This CDR3 is 14 amino acids long. CDR1 is MNHNS, CDR2 SASEGT, per germline. The DNA for the CDR3 is TGTGCCAGCACCCCGGGACATGAAAGCACTGAAGCTTTCTTT. Amino acids: CASTPGHESTEAFF.

The V gene is TRBV27, the J gene TRBJ2-3, with 9 bases matching TRBD2. V trimming: 1 base; J trimming: 2 bases; junction bases outside the gene matches: 4. This CDR3 has 16 amino acids. Germline CDR1 and CDR2: MNHEY and SMNVEV (reference sequence). CDR3 in amino acids: CASSLWAGGDTDTQYF. The DNA for the CDR3 is TGTGCCAGCAGTTTATGGGCGGGAGGGGACACAGATACGCAGTATTTT.